This entry describes one TCR beta chain. Germline V lookup: CDR1 LGHDT, CDR2 YNNKEL (reference sequence). V shed 0 bases and J shed 1 base, with 6 bases lying between them. The CDR3 loop spans 14 amino acids. Repertoires were generated with immunoSEQ multiplex PCR, while TCRdb's copy carries only in-frame clones and drops some. In the table there are approximately 57,000 clones, more than 75% of which are singletons. The source of the sample is a study of blood T cell repertoires in COVID-19. The gene calls are TRBV3-1 (or the pseudogene TRBV3-2) and TRBJ1-1; D gene unclear. Sequencing used peripheral blood. The receptor was derived from a man between 35 and 55 years old with active COVID-19. CDR3 residues: CASSQEAGNTEAFF. In nucleotides, the CDR3 is TGTGCCAGCAGCCAAGAAGCAGGGAACACTGAAGCTTTCTTT.